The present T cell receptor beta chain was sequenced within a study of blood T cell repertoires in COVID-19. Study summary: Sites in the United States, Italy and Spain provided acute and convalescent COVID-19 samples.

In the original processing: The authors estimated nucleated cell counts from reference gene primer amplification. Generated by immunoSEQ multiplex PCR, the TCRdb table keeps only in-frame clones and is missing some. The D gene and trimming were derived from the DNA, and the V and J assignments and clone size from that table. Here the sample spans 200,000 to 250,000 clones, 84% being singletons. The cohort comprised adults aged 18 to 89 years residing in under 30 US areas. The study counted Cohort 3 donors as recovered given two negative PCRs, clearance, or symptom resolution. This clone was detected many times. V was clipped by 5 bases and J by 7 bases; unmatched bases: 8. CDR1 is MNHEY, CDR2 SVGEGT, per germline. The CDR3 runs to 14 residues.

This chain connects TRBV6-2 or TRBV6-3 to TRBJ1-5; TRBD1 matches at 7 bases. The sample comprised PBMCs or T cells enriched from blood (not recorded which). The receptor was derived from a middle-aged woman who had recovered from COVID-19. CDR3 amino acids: CASSTGQPAQPQHF. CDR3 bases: TGTGCCAGCAGTACGGGACAGCCCGCCCAGCCCCAGCATTTT.